Shown below are 32 T cell receptor beta chains from a single sample sequenced in a study of T cell responses to AZD1222 COVID-19 vaccine. Data came from immunoSEQ multiplex PCR; TCRdb stores just in-frame clones and leaves some out. The sample contains about 150,000 clones, nearly 95% of which appear only once. The input for sequencing was peripheral blood, taken on day 0 of AZD1222 vaccination. Every receptor here comes from an adult in good health.

The chain uses TRBV7-8 and TRBJ1-1; D might be TRBD1 (5 bases). The V end lost 0 bases, the J end lost 8 bases, and 13 bases lay between the germline ends. Germline lookup yields CDR1 SGHVS and CDR2 FQNEAQ. The CDR3 contains 14 residues. The CDR3 DNA follows: TGTGCCAGCAGCTTAGCCATATCAGGGAGAGAAGCTTTCTTT. Its translation: CASSLAISGREAFF.

The chain combines TRBV19 with TRBJ1-5; TRBD1 matches at 12 bases. Germline CDR1 is LNHDA and CDR2 is SQIVND (reference sequence). This CDR3 spans 17 amino acids. V dropped 7 bases and J dropped 1; count of bases not matched to a gene: 8. CDR3 protein: CASKTGTGGSSNQPQHF. The DNA for the CDR3 is TGTGCCAGTAAAACCGGGACAGGGGGCTCAAGCAATCAGCCCCAGCATTTT.

Regarding this clone: It is unclear where the CDR3 begins or ends on the DNA, so no DNA is shown, and the CDR3 is as TCRdb lists it. V is TRBV6-1 and J is TRBJ1-3. The CDR3 is made up of 15 amino acids, end residues included. The germline V gene encodes CDR1 MNHNS and CDR2 SASEGT. CDR3 loop: CASSTSGLGGNTIYF.

CDR3 sequence: CASSPERVGNTIYF. The CDR3 coding sequence is TGCGCCAGCAGCCCGGAGCGAGTGGGAAACACCATATATTTT. The chain joins TRBV5-1 to TRBJ1-3; D gene uncertain. The CDR3 consists of 14 residues. Per the germline V gene, CDR1 is SGHRS and CDR2 is YFSETQ. Trimming took off 4 bases at V and 4 bases at J, with 12 bases between the two ends.

This chain uses TRBV9 with TRBJ2-7, with 9 bases fitting TRBD2. There are 15 residues in the CDR3. V lost 0 bases, J lost 1 base, and 2 bases stayed unmatched. CDR1 is SGDLS and CDR2 is YYNGEE in the germline V gene. The CDR3 nucleotides read TGTGCCAGCAGCGTAGCTAGCGGGGCGTCCTACGAGCAGTACTTC. It translates to CASSVASGASYEQYF.

The chain combines TRBV7-9 with TRBJ1-5; D gene ambiguous. Trimming removed 3 bases from V and 5 bases from J, with 8 bases in between. The CDR3 is 13 amino acids. Germline assignment: CDR1 SEHNR and CDR2 FQNEAQ (reference sequence). CDR3 loop: CASSLEQHQPQHF. The DNA of the CDR3 is TGTGCCAGCAGCTTGGAACAGCATCAGCCCCAGCATTTT.

V is TRBV2 and J is TRBJ1-5, with TRBD1 matching over 11 bases. Germline V gene data show CDR1 as SNHLY and CDR2 as FYNNEI. The trim removed 11 bases at V and 6 bases at J, leaving 3 bases unmatched. CDR3 size: 12 residues. The CDR3 protein is CAGGTGGQPQHF. The CDR3 DNA reads as TGTGCCGGCGGGACAGGGGGTCAGCCCCAGCATTTT.

The chain joins TRBV5-1 to TRBJ1-1, with D maybe TRBD1 (6 bases). Per the germline V gene, CDR1 is SGHRS and CDR2 is YFSETQ. The CDR3 covers 16 residues. V was shortened by 3 bases and J by 0 bases, with 15 bases between the two germline ends. CDR3 DNA sequence: TGCGCCAGCAGCTGGGGACACCTGAACATGAACACTGAAGCTTTCTTT. It translates to CASSWGHLNMNTEAFF.

This chain uses TRBV4-2 with TRBJ1-1; 8 nucleotides align to TRBD1. The CDR3 totals 15 residues. The germline V gene encodes CDR1 LGHNA and CDR2 YNFKEQ. V was clipped by 1 base and J by 2 bases; unmatched bases: 3. The CDR3 coding sequence is TGTGCCAGCAGCCAAGCAGGGGGCGGCAACACTGAAGCTTTCTTT. Translated, it gives CASSQAGGGNTEAFF.

The chain couples TRBV11-3 to TRBJ2-3; 8 bases map to TRBD1. Unmatched junction bases numbered 5, after V lost 4 bases and J lost 5 bases. CDR1 SGHNT and CDR2 YENEEA come from the germline V gene. This CDR3 contains 14 residues. CDR3 sequence (DNA): TGTGCCAGCAGCTATGGACAGGGACAAGATACGCAGTATTTT. Its protein is CASSYGQGQDTQYF. The whole variable domain, filled in from reference TRBV11-3 and TRBJ2-3, reads EAGVVQSPRYKIIEKKQPVAFWCNPISGHNTLYWYLQNLGQGPELLIRYENEEAVDDSQLPKDRFSAERLKGVDSTLKIQPAELGDSAVYLCASSYGQGQDTQYFGPGTRLTVL.

The genes are TRBV6-5 and TRBJ1-2; D is unresolved. V was trimmed by 7 bases and J by 4 bases, leaving 13 bases between them. The CDR3 extends over 13 amino acids. Looked up from germline, CDR1 is MNHEY and CDR2 is SVGAGI. In DNA form, the CDR3 reads TGTGCCAGCAAGCGGGTAGGGTCCTATGGCTACACCTTC. Its translation: CASKRVGSYGYTF.

This sequence joins TRBV4-3 and TRBJ2-2; D gene unclear. The CDR3 totals 15 residues. Deletions cut 5 bases from V and 3 bases from J, with 13 bases between. The germline gives CDR1 LGHNA, CDR2 YSLEER. CDR3 nucleotides: TGCGCCAGCAGCAATAAGAGACCCTACACCGGGGAGCTGTTTTTT. Its translation is CASSNKRPYTGELFF.

The chain carries TRBV21-1 and TRBJ2-3; the DNA was not used to check the table's D call, TRBD2. TRBV21-1 is shown as a pseudogene. The CDR3 totals 15 residues. CDR3 DNA: TGTGCCAGCAGCAAAGCGCTGCGGATAACAGATACGCAGTATTTT. The encoded protein is CASSKALRITDTQYF.

The genes are TRBV9 and TRBJ2-2; D uncertain. The CDR3 has 14 amino acids. Germline V gives CDR1 SGDLS, CDR2 YYNGEE. With 0 bases removed from V and 2 bases from J, the gap between germline ends came to 5 bases. CDR3 in amino acids: CASSVALNTGELFF. The CDR3 DNA reads as TGTGCCAGCAGCGTAGCACTCAACACCGGGGAGCTGTTTTTT.

This chain connects TRBV19 to TRBJ1-2; 10 nucleotides align to TRBD1. The CDR3 totals 15 residues. CDR1 is LNHDA, CDR2 SQIVND, per germline (reference sequence). The J segment lost 4 bases and the V segment lost 1 base, leaving 3 bases of the junction unmatched. The CDR3 spells CASSIGDRGGYGYTF. DNA of the CDR3: TGTGCCAGTAGTATAGGGGACAGGGGAGGCTATGGCTACACCTTC.

The V gene is TRBV6-1, the J gene TRBJ2-1; 14 positions agree with TRBD2. The CDR3 totals 17 residues. CDR1 and CDR2 (germline): MNHNS, SASEGT. V was pared by 4 bases and J by 5 bases, with 7 bases of the junction left unmatched. The CDR3 DNA reads as TGTGCCAGCAGTGCCTCCGGGGGACTAGCGGGAGACAATGAGCAGTTCTTC. Amino acid sequence: CASSASGGLAGDNEQFF.

The chain combines TRBV6-5 with TRBJ1-1, with 11 bases lining up with TRBD1. After removal of 2 bases from V and 10 bases from J, the junction contained 6 bases not matched to a gene. This CDR3 contains 14 residues. Germline CDR1 and CDR2: MNHEY and SVGAGI. Here the CDR3 DNA reads TGTGCCAGCAGTTACGGACAGGGGGCCAGGGGAGCTTTCTTT. This gives the protein CASSYGQGARGAFF.

The CDR3 region has the DNA TGTGCCAGCCGGGGGGGAGGGCTCTACGAGCAGTACTTC. Amino acids: CASRGGGLYEQYF. The V call is TRBV28, the J call TRBJ2-7, with 8 bases lining up with TRBD2. V lost 8 bases, J lost 3 bases, and 6 bases stayed unmatched. The CDR3 loop spans 13 amino acids. Germline CDR1 is MDHEN and CDR2 is SYDVKM.

The V call is TRBV20-1, the J call TRBJ1-2; D gene unclear. Per the germline V gene, CDR1 is DFQATT and CDR2 is SNEGSKA (reference sequence). There are 8 residues in the CDR3. The CDR3 region has the DNA TGCAGGTTAGGCGGCTACACCTTC. Translated: CRLGGYTF.

The chain joins TRBV9 to TRBJ1-4; no firm D call. The ends were cut back, 0 bases at V and 5 bases at J, with 8 bases in the middle. Germline assignment: CDR1 SGDLS and CDR2 YYNGEE. This CDR3 contains 14 residues. CDR3 in DNA: TGTGCCAGCAGCGTAGGAAGGGCAAATGAAAAACTGTTTTTT. Translating gives CASSVGRANEKLFF.

This sequence joins TRBV7-9 and TRBJ2-6; 8 positions match TRBD1. This CDR3 has 17 residues. Germline CDR1 SEHNR, CDR2 FQNEAQ (reference sequence). V was clipped by 4 bases and J by 0 bases; unmatched bases: 5. CDR3 sequence: CASSSTGAGSGANVLTF. The CDR3 DNA reads as TGTGCCAGCAGCTCGACAGGGGCTGGCTCTGGGGCCAACGTCCTGACTTTC.

The chain links TRBV19 to TRBJ1-5; a possible D gene is TRBD1 (5 bases). Germline CDR1 is LNHDA and CDR2 is SQIVND (reference sequence). The V end was cut by 1 base, the J end by 6 bases, with 10 bases between. This CDR3 has 14 residues. The CDR3 nucleotides are TGTGCCAGTAGTATAGGTTCAAGGGGTCAGCCCCAGCATTTT. This encodes CASSIGSRGQPQHF.

The genes are TRBV5-7 and TRBJ2-3; D gene unclear. TRBV5-7 is known as an ORF, though its function is uncertain. The CDR3 has 14 amino acids. The V end lost 1 base, the J end lost 1 base, and 7 bases lay between the germline ends. CDR3 residues: CASSLMNRTDTQYF. DNA of the CDR3: TGTGCCAGCAGCTTGATGAACCGCACAGATACGCAGTATTTT.

The chain employs TRBV6-2 or TRBV6-3 and TRBJ2-4; 11 bases match TRBD1. This CDR3 spans 15 amino acids. Germline trimming cut 4 bases from V and 8 bases from J; bases unmatched to any gene: 7. Germline-derived CDR1 and CDR2 are MNHEY and SVGEGT. The CDR3 bases are TGTGCCAGCAGTTCTCTTGGACAGGGGGCGGACATTCAGTACTTC. Translated, it gives CASSSLGQGADIQYF.

This clone was detected once. The CDR3 DNA follows: TGTGCCAGCAGTTATCAGACAGGGGTAACGCAGTATTTT. It specifies CASSYQTGVTQYF. The chain combines TRBV6-5 with TRBJ2-3; 8 bases agree with TRBD1. V dropped 3 bases and J dropped 9; count of bases not matched to a gene: 5. This CDR3 contains 13 residues. Germline V CDR1 and CDR2: MNHEY, SVGAGI.

The chain has TRBV25-1 and TRBJ1-1; TRBD1 agrees at 8 bases. The CDR3 is 16 residues long. Germline-derived CDR1 and CDR2 are MGHDK and SYGVNS. With 4 bases clipped from V and 1 base from J, the junction kept 8 bases outside the gene matches. The CDR3, as DNA: TGTGCCAGCAGTGGCCTTCGGGGGACAGGGAACACTGAAGCTTTCTTT. Amino acid sequence: CASSGLRGTGNTEAFF.

The chain employs TRBV4-2 and TRBJ2-7, with D tentatively TRBD1 (6 bases). Germline V gene sequence: CDR1 LGHNA, CDR2 YNFKEQ. CDR3 size: 18 residues. The V and J ends lost 0 bases and 1 base respectively, with 19 bases between them. The CDR3 reads CASSQDLRVNRVSYEQYF. The DNA for the CDR3 is TGTGCCAGCAGCCAAGATCTCCGAGTAAACAGGGTGTCCTACGAGCAGTACTTC.

This sequence joins TRBV3-1 (or the pseudogene TRBV3-2) and TRBJ2-5, with 9 bases that match TRBD2. Germline V gene sequence: CDR1 LGHDT, CDR2 YNNKEL (reference sequence). V was pared by 0 bases and J by 4 bases, with 12 bases of the junction left unmatched. The CDR3 contains 18 residues. CDR3 protein: CASSQDRVAGAFGETQYF. The CDR3 DNA follows: TGTGCCAGCAGCCAAGACCGTGTAGCGGGAGCTTTTGGAGAGACCCAGTACTTC.

The chain carries TRBV11-1 and TRBJ1-4, with TRBD1 as a possible D gene (5 bases). Per germline, CDR1 SGHAT and CDR2 FQDESV (reference sequence). The CDR3 consists of 16 residues. V dropped 3 bases and J dropped 0 bases, with 11 bases sitting between them. The CDR3 DNA follows: TGTGCCAGCAGCTTGCTTTCGACAGCAACTAATGAAAAACTGTTTTTT. Protein product: CASSLLSTATNEKLFF.

The chain joins TRBV11-2 to TRBJ2-2; 7 bases map to TRBD2. V lost 3 bases and J lost 4; bases outside the gene matches: 11. Germline V gene lookup returns CDR1 SGHAT and CDR2 FQNNGV. The length of the CDR3 is 17 residues. The chain's CDR3 is CASSFWASGEITGELFF. The CDR3 DNA is TGTGCCAGCAGCTTTTGGGCTAGCGGCGAAATCACCGGGGAGCTGTTTTTT.

This clone was seen only a few times. The CDR3 here is CASRAEGANSYEQYF. The CDR3 region has the DNA TGTGCCAGTAGGGCCGAGGGGGCGAACTCCTACGAGCAGTACTTC. The V and J genes are TRBV19 and TRBJ2-7; 7 bases are shared with TRBD1. The J segment lost 0 bases and the V segment lost 6 bases, leaving 8 bases of the junction unmatched. The CDR3 totals 15 residues. Germline V gives CDR1 LNHDA, CDR2 SQIVND (reference sequence).

This clone came up once. This chain connects TRBV4-2 to TRBJ1-1; a possible D gene is TRBD1 (6 bases). The V end lost 0 bases, the J end lost 1 base, and 12 bases lay between the germline ends. Per germline, CDR1 LGHNA and CDR2 YNFKEQ. The CDR3 length is 16 residues. CDR3 amino acids: CASSQDGTPKNTEAFF. The CDR3 nucleotides are TGTGCCAGCAGCCAAGACGGGACACCTAAGAACACTGAAGCTTTCTTT.